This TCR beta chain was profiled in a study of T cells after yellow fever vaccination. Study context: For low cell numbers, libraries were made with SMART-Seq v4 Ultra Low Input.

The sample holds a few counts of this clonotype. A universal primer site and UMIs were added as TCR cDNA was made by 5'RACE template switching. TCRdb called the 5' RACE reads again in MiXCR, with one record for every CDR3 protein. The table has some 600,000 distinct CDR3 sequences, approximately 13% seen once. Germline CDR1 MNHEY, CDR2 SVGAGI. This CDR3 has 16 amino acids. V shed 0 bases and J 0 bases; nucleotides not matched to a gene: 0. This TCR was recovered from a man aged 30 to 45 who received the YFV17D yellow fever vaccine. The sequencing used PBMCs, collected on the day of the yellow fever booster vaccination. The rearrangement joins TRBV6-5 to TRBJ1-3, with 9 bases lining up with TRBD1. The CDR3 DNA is TGTGCCAGCAGTTACTCGACAGGGGGCTCTGGAAACACCATATATTTT. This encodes CASSYSTGGSGNTIYF.